This T cell receptor (beta chain) was identified during a study of T cells in tumors and immune-related adverse events (dated by TCRdb to the early 2020s). The sample's treatment or condition label, decoded: nivolumab (PD-1 blockade) given before sampling. The DNeasy Blood and Tissue Kit was used to extract DNA from formalin-fixed paraffin-embedded specimens. On this clone: The clone's antigen remains unknown. No per-base quality is available; no much larger clone lies one base away.

Taken from cysteine to phenylalanine, the CDR3 has 13 residues. Of all the DNA, just the CDR3 is kept, 39 bases in frame from base 1. Looking up the germline V gene yields CDR1 SGHRS and CDR2 YFSETQ. The V end loses 1 base and the J end loses 4 bases, and a stretch of 9 bases separates them. The immunoSEQ assay was used to amplify and sequence the TCR beta locus, producing bulk TCR Vbeta CDR3 data. Concerning the study's data processing: CDR3s were excluded if they were non-productive, were shorter than 7 amino acids, or did not start with C or end with F/W. Only specimens with at least 1000 reads were analysed, and clonotypes were defined at the amino acid level. Clonality was calculated as 1 minus Pielou's evenness. Library sizes were equalized by abundance-weighted random subsampling with replacement, repeated 100 times to report 95% confidence intervals. Repertoire overlap was quantified using the Morisita overlap index, and the top 40 clones per specimen were examined for overlap with the irAE. Not all clones reach the TCRdb copy of this immuneACCESS table, which keeps in-frame sequences only. Checked studies attribute under half of the gap to unresolved V genes and leave the rest unexplained. V and J calls and clone size are copied from that table; D and trimming were computed from the DNA. This sample has more than 10,000 clones in its table, and less than 95% of those were observed once. Around 1.5% of the sample is in the top ten clones.

The sample here was lymph node tissue, taken from a patient treated with anti-PD-1 therapy. The sequence came from a female donor with metastatic renal cell carcinoma. The rearranged chain carries TRBV5-1 and TRBJ2-7; the D gene cannot be named for sure. CDR3 reads: CASSLSPEYEQYF. The DNA sequence is TGCGCCAGCAGCTTGTCGCCGGAATACGAGCAGTACTTC.